The next 4 T cell receptor beta chains were all read from a single sample in a study of shared clonotypes between healthy human individuals (dated by TCRdb to the early 2020s). Library prep was done by the immunoSEQ multiplex PCR assay. The immuneACCESS repertoire file appears here via TCRdb, limited to in-frame rearrangements. These files lack a portion of the clones; in checked studies, under half of the deficit traces to unresolved V genes, and the cause of the others is not known. In all, the sample holds approximately 2.3 million clones, and approximately 93% of those were seen once. The ten largest clones capture around 0.4% of the sample. Source material: naive CD4+ T cells from PBMCs. What this sample's cell subset or site label stands for: CD45RA+ positively selected. The receptor set was obtained from a man aged 18 to 29 in good health. Some clones in this sample may be carry-over from other donors' samples.

The V call is TRBV4-1, the J call TRBJ2-6; 8 nucleotides agree with TRBD1. Germline V CDR1 and CDR2: MGHRA, YSYEKL. J gave up 4 bases and V 0 bases, and 11 bases lay outside the gene matches. This CDR3 region has 19 residues. The CDR3 region is CASSQDGGQGARGANVLTF. Here the CDR3 DNA reads TGCGCCAGCAGCCAAGATGGGGGGCAGGGGGCGCGCGGGGCCAACGTCCTGACTTTC.

The genes are TRBV2 and TRBJ1-2; no reliable D call. Trimming removed 3 bases from V and 1 base from J, with 9 bases in between. The CDR3 runs 14 residues. Germline lookup yields CDR1 SNHLY and CDR2 FYNNEI. CDR3 loop: CASSDDKLNYGYTF. The CDR3 DNA reads TGTGCCAGCAGTGACGACAAGCTTAACTATGGCTACACCTTC.

The chain carries TRBV5-1 and TRBJ2-3; 10 bases agree with TRBD2. V shed 4 bases, J shed 6 bases, and the junction held 14 bases outside the gene matches. The CDR3 loop spans 17 amino acids. CDR1 is SGHRS, CDR2 YFSETQ, per germline. This chain's CDR3 is CASSREGSGRASDTQYF. CDR3 DNA sequence: TGCGCCAGCAGCAGAGAGGGCAGCGGGAGGGCCTCGGATACGCAGTATTTT.

V and J are TRBV28 and TRBJ2-7; TRBD2 is a possible D gene (5 bases). The CDR3 contains 18 residues. The ends were cut back, 3 bases at V and 0 bases at J, with 21 bases in the middle. Germline values: CDR1 MDHEN, CDR2 SYDVKM. CDR3 in DNA: TGTGCCAGCAGTTTTTTTTTCAAGTTGACGGGAAGCTCCTACGAGCAGTACTTC. This gives the protein CASSFFFKLTGSSYEQYF.